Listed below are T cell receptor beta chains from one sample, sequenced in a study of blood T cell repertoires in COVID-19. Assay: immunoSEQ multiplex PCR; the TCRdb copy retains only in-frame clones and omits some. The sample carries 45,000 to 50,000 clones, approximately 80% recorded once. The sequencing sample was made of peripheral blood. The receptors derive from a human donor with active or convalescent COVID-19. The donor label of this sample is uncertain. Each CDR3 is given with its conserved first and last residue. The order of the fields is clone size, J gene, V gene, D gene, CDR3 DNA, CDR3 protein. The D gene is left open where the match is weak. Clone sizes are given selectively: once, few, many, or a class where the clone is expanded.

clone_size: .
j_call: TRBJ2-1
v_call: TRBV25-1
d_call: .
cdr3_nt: TGTGCCAGCAGTGAAGTTTCGGGCTACAATGAGCAGTTCTTC
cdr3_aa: CASSEVSGYNEQFF

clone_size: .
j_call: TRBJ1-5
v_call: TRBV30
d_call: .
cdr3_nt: TGTGCCTGGGACAGGTCCTATAGCAATCAGCCCCAGCATTTT
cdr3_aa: CAWDRSYSNQPQHF

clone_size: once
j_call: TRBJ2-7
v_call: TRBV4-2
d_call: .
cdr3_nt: TGTGCCAGCAGCCAAGGATACGGGTACGAGCAGTACTTC
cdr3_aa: CASSQGYGYEQYF

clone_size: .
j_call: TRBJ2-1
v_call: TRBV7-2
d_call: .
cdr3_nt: TGTGCCAGCAGCTTAGAGGGGGTCGTATACTCTCGGGTTGAGGATGAGCAGTTCTTC
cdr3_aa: CASSLEGVVYSRVEDEQFF

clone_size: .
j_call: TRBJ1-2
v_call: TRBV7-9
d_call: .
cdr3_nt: TGTGCCAGCAGCTTGGACAGTGGCCGTGGCTACACCTTC
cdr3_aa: CASSLDSGRGYTF

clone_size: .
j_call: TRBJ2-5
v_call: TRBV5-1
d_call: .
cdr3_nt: TGCGCCAGCACCCAGGGAGGAGAAGAGACCCAGTACTTC
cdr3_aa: CASTQGGEETQYF

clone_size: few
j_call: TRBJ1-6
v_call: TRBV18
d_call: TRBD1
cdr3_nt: TGTGCCAGCTCATCCCGGACAGGGAGCTCCTATAATTCACCCCTCCACTTT
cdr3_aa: CASSSRTGSSYNSPLHF

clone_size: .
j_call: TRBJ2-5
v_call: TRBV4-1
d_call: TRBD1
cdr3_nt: TGCGCCAGCAGCCAAGTAGAAGGTGGACAGGGGAGGGCTAGCGGTTACCAAGAGACCCAGTACTTC
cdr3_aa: CASSQVEGGQGRASGYQETQYF

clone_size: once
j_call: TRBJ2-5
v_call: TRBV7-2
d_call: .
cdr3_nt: TGTGCCAGCAGCTCCCTGAAGGGGGTGGATGAGACCCAGTACTTC
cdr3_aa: CASSSLKGVDETQYF

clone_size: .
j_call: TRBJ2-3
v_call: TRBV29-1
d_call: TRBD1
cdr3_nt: TGCAGCGTTGGACAGGGTGGCACAGATACGCAGTATTTT
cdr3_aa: CSVGQGGTDTQYF

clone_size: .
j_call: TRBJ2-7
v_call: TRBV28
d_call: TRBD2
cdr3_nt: TGTGCCAGCAGTTTAACCGGGAGGCAGAACTACGAGCAGTACTTC
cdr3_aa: CASSLTGRQNYEQYF

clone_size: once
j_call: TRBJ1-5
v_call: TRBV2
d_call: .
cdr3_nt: TGTGCCAGCAAGGGGGGGCAGGATCAGCCCCAGCATTTT
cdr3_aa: CASKGGQDQPQHF

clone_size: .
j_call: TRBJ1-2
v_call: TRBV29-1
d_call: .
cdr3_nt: TGCAGCCTTGAGTTGGGGGCCGACTATGGCTACACCTTC
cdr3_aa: CSLELGADYGYTF

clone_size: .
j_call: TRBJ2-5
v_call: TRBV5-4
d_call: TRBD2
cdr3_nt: TGTGCCAGCAGCTTAGACGGGACTAGCGGTTACCAAGAGACCCAGTACTTC
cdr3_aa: CASSLDGTSGYQETQYF

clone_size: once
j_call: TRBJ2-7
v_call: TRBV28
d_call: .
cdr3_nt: TGTGCCAGCAGAACCGGGACAAGATTTGGGCAGCAGTACTTC
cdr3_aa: CASRTGTRFGQQYF

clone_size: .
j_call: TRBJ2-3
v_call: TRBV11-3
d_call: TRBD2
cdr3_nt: TGTGCCAGCAGCCCTGGGGTAGCGGGTTCCACAGATACGCAGTATTTT
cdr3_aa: CASSPGVAGSTDTQYF

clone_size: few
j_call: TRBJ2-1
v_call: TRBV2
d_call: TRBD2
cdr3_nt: TGTGCCAGCAGTTTAGCGGGAGTCATCCCCTACAATGAGCAGTTCTTC
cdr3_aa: CASSLAGVIPYNEQFF

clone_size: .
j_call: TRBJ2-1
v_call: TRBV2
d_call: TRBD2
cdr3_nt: TGTGCCAGCAGTGGTATGACTAGCGGGAGCGACAATGAGCAGTTCTTC
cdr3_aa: CASSGMTSGSDNEQFF

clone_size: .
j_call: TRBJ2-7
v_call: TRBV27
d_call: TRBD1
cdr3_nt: TGTGCCAGTAAGACAGGGACCTACGAGCAGTACTTC
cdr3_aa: CASKTGTYEQYF

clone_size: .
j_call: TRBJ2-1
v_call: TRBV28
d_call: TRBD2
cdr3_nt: TGTGCCAGCAGTTTAGGACTAGCGGGAGCTAATGAGCAGTTCTTC
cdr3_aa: CASSLGLAGANEQFF

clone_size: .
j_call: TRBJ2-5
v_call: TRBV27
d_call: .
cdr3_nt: TGTGCCAGCAGTTTCCTAGGAGGGAAAAAGACCCAGTACTTC
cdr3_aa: CASSFLGGKKTQYF

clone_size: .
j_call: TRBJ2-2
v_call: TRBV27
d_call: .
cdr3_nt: TGTGCCAGCAGTTTAAATCCAGGGGTGAACACCGGGGAGCTGTTTTTT
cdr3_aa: CASSLNPGVNTGELFF

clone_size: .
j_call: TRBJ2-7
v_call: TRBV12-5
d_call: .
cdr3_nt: TGTGCTAGTGGTTTGGTCGGGTTCACCGAGCAGTACTTC
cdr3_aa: CASGLVGFTEQYF

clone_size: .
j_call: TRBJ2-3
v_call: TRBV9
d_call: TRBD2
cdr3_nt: TGTGCCAGCAGCCCACTAGCGGGAGAGGGCACAGATACGCAGTATTTT
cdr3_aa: CASSPLAGEGTDTQYF

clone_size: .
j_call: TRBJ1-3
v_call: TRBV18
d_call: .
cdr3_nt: TGTGCCAGCTCATACTTAGACGGGACTGGAAACACCATATATTTT
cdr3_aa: CASSYLDGTGNTIYF